This entry describes one TCR beta chain. Its antigen remains unknown. The CDR3 does not close with the conserved phenylalanine or tryptophan, likely indicating a read error. The data belong to a study of T cells in Graves' hyperthyroidism and ophthalmopathy. Study results and limitations: It was a median 6.5 months before onset that the model predicted ophthalmopathy.

RNA transcripts yielded amplified TCR beta CDR3 regions. First-round RT-PCR of the TCR CDR3 relied on the HTBI primer set. Using its own MiXCR run on the multiplex PCR reads, TCRdb lists one record per CDR3 protein. The sample lists under 800,000 distinct CDR3 sequences; 13% to 15% were seen once. This CDR3 is 15 amino acids long. With 0 bases removed from V and 5 bases from J, the gap between germline ends came to 17 bases. Germline loops: CDR1 DFQATT, CDR2 SNEGSKA (reference sequence). Orbital computed tomography, thyroid ultrasound, serum thyroxine and TRAb, and clinical symptoms together informed the diagnoses. PBMCs were sourced from more than 9 ml fresh peripheral blood.

The rearrangement joins TRBV20-1 to TRBJ2-7; possibly TRBD1 for D (8 bases). The sequence was collected from a woman between 18 and 30 years old with Graves' hyperthyroidism. Specimen: blood. The CDR3 protein is CSARDIRQGRDEQYL. The CDR3 coding sequence is TGCAGTGCTAGAGATATCCGACAGGGGAGGGACGAGCAGTACCTC.